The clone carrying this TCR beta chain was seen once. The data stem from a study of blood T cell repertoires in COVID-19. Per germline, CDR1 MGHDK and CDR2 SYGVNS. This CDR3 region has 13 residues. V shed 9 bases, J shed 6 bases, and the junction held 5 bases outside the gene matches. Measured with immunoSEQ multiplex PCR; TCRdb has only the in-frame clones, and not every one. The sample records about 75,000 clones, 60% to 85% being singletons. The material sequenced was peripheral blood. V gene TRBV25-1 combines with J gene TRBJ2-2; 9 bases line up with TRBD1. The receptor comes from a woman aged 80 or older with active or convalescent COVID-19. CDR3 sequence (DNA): TGTGCCAGTCGGACAGGGGAGGCCGGGGAGCTGTTTTTT. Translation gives CASRTGEAGELFF.